This T cell receptor beta chain was obtained from a study of ipilimumab plus nivolumab after autologous stem cell transplantation (dated by TCRdb to about 2021). For the study in its entirety: The median number of doses received by trial patients was 4 to 6 for ipilimumab and roughly eight for nivolumab. Patients undergoing autologous transplant for high-risk diffuse large B cell lymphoma, mature T cell lymphoma, or multiple myeloma were enrolled in the trial. The intent-to-treat population of the trial consisted of roughly 35 patients. Results and caveats for the whole study, not just this receptor: Per the authors, a biologic rationale for further study of the post-transplant checkpoint inhibition approach was offered by T cell receptor repertoire, regulatory T cell phenotype and gut microbiota profiles. Combined checkpoint inhibition as post-transplant consolidation was concluded by the authors to appear tolerable.

Turning to this clone: Its antigen remains undetermined. Nothing much larger sits one base from this clone, and base qualities are not available.

Ipilimumab was given at 1 mg/kg intravenously on day 1 of selected weeks, and checkpoint therapy started 14 to 28 days after autologous transplant. Patients received nivolumab at 3 mg/kg intravenously on day 1 of weeks 1, 4, 7, 10, and every two weeks through week 26. The study was a Phase Ib clinical trial testing combined checkpoint inhibition with ipilimumab and nivolumab as consolidation after autologous stem cell transplantation. Preparation of the library involved the immunoSEQ multiplex PCR assay. The table was pulled from immuneACCESS by TCRdb, which kept in-frame rearrangements only. Such tables lose some clones; where checked, under half of the loss comes from unresolved V genes, and the rest has no known cause. Within this sample are around 2,400 clones, with approximately 93% of them counted one time only. In total, the top ten clones hold roughly 1.7% of the sample. Deletion took 5 bases off V and 2 bases off J, with a span of 13 bases between the germline ends. The CDR3, from cysteine to phenylalanine, totals 15 residues. This entry keeps only the CDR3 DNA: 45 bases, framed from base 1. Looking up the germline V gene (reference sequence) yields CDR1 SGHNT and CDR2 YYREEE.

The sequences come from PBMCs, collected in a trial of ipilimumab plus nivolumab as post-transplant consolidation. The sequence was collected from a male donor with primary mediastinal lymphoma. The rearranged chain carries TRBV5-4 and TRBJ1-4, and the D gene may be TRBD1, 5 bases matching. The DNA sequence is given as TGTGCCAGCAGGCGCGCGGGGGGGACTAATGAAAAACTGTTTTTT. It specifies CASRRAGGTNEKLFF.